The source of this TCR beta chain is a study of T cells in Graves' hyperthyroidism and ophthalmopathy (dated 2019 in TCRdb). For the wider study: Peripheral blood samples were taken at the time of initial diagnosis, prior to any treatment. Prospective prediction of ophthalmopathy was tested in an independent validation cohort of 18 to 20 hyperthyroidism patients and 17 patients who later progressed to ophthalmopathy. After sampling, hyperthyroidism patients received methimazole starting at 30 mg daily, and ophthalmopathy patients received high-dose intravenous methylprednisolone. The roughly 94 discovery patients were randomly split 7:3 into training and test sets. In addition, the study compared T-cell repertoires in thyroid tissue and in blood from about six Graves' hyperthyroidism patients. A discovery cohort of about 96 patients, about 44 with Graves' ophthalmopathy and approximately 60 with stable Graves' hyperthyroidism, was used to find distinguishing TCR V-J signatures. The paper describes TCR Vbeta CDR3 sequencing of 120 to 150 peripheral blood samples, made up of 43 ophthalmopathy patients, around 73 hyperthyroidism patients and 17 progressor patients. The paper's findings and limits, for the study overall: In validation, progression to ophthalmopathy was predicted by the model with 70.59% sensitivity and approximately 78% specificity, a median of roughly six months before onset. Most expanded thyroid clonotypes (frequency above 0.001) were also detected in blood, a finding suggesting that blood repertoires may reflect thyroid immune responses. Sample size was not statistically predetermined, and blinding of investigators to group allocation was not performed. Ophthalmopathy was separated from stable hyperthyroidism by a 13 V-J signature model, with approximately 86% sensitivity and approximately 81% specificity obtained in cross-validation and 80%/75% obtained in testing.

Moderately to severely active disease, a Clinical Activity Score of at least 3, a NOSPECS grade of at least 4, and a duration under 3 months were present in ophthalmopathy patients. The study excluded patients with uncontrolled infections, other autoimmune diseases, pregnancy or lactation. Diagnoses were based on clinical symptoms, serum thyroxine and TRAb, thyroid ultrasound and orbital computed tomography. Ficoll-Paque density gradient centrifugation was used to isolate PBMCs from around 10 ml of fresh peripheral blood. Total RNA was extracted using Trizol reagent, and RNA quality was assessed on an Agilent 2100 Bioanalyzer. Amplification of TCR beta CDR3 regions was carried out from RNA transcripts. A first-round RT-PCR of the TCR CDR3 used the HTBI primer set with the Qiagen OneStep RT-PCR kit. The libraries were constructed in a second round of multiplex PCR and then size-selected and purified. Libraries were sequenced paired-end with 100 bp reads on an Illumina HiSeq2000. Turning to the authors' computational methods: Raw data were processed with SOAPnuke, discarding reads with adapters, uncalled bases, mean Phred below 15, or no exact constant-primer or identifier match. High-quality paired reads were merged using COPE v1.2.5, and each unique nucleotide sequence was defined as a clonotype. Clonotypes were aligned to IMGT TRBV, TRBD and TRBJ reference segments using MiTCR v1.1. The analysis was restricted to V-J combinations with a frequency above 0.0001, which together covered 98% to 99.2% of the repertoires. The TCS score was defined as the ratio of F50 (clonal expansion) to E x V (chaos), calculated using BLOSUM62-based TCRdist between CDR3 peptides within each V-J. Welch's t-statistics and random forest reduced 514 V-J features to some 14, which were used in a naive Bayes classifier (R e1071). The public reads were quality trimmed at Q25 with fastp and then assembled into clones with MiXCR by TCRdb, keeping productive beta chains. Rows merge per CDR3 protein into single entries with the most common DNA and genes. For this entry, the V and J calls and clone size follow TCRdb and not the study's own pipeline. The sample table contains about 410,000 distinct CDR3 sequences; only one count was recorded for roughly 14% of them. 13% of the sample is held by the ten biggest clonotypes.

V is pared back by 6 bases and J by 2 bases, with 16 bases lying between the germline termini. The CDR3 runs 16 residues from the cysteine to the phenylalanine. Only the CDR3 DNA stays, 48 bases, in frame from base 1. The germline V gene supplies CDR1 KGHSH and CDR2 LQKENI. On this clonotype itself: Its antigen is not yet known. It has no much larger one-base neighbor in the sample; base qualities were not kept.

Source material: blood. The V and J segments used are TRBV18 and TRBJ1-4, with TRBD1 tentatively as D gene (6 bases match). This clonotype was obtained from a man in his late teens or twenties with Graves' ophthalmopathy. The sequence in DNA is TGTGCCAGCTCTCTCAATCCCCAGGGGACTAATGAAAAACTGTTTTTT. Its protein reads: CASSLNPQGTNEKLFF.